This T cell receptor (beta chain) emerged from a study of cytomegalovirus exposure and HLA in healthy donors. Points from the study as a whole: HLA alleles were associated with fewer than 20,000 TCR beta sequences in a later analysis at 0.05 false discovery rate. Information on immune exposure was restricted to one variable (CMV serostatus).

In the case of this clone: Its antigen is undetermined. Other nucleotide sequences from this sample produce the same CDR3.

Both 60 Vbeta primers and 13 Jbeta primers went into the PCR. Profiled with immunoSEQ multiplex PCR; TCRdb holds only in-frame clones, not every one. Among roughly 240,000 clones listed, roughly 82% were seen once. CDR3 length equals 12 residues. Trimming cost V 2 bases and J 6 bases, with 8 bases left between them. Germline CDR1 reads GTSNPN; CDR2 reads SVGIG (reference sequence). The source of this sequence is a middle-aged woman in good health and CMV-seropositive. Sequenced input: PBMCs. The chain combines TRBV30 with TRBJ2-1; no clear D. CDR3 nucleotides: TGTGCCTGGAGTCCCTCGCGCAATGAGCAGTTCTTC. This gives the protein CAWSPSRNEQFF.